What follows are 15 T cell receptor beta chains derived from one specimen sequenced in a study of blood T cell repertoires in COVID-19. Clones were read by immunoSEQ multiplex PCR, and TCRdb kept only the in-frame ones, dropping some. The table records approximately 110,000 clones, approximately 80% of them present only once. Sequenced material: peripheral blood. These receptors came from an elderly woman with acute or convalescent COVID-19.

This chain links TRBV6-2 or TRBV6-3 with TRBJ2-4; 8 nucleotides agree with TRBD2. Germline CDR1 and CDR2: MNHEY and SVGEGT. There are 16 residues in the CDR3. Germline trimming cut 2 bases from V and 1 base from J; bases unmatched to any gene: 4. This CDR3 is CASSYPGLEAKNIQYF. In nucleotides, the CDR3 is TGTGCCAGCAGTTACCCGGGACTAGAGGCCAAAAACATTCAGTACTTC.

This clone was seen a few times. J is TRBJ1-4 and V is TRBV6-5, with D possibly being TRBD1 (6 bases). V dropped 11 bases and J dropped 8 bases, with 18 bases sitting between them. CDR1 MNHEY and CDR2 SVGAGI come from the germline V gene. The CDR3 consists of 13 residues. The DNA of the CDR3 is TGTGCCGCGCGGTTTACAGGGTCCGAAAAACTGTTTTTT. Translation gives CAARFTGSEKLFF.

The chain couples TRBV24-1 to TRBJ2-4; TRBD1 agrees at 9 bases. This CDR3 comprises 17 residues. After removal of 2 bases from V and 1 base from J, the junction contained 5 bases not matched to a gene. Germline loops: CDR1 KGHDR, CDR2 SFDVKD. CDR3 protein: CATSDSGTGKAKNIQYF. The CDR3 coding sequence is TGTGCCACCAGTGATTCCGGGACAGGGAAGGCCAAAAACATTCAGTACTTC.

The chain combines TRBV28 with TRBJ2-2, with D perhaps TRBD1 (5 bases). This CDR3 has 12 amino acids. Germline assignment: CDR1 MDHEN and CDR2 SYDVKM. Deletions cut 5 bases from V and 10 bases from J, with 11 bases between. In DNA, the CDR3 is TGTGCCAGCAGTCAGGGCCGCCTGGAGCTGTTTTTT. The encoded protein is CASSQGRLELFF.

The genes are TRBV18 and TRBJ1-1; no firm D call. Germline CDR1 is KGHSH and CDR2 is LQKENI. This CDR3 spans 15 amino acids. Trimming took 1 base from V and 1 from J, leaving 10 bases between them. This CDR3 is CASSPLITENTEAFF. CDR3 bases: TGTGCCAGCTCACCACTGATTACAGAGAACACTGAAGCTTTCTTT.

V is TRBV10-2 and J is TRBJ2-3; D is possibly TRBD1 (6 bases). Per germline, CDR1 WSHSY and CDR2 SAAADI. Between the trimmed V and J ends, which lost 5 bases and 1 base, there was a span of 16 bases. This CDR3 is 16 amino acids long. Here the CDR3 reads CASSTLQGLGTDTQYF. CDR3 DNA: TGCGCCAGCAGTACATTACAGGGCCTAGGCACAGATACGCAGTATTTT.

The CDR3 is CASSPTRDEQFF. The CDR3, as DNA: TGTGCCAGCTCCCCGACTAGGGATGAGCAGTTCTTC. This chain connects TRBV18 to TRBJ2-1; tentatively, D is TRBD2 (6 bases). V was clipped by 6 bases and J by 8 bases, with 11 bases between them. Germline assignment: CDR1 KGHSH and CDR2 LQKENI. The CDR3 covers 12 residues. Full variable domain (missing parts from reference TRBV18 and TRBJ2-1): NAGVMQNPRHLVRRRGQEARLRCSPMKGHSHVYWYRQLPEEGLKFMVYLQKENIIDESGMPKERFSAEFPKEGPSILRIQQVVRGDSAAYFCASSPTRDEQFFGPGTRLTVL.

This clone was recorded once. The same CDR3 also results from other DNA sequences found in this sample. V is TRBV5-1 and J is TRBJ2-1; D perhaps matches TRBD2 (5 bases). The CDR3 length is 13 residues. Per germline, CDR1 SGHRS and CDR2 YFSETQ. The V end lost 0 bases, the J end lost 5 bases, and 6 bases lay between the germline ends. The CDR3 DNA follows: TGCGCCAGCAGCTTGGCGGGGAACAATGAGCAGTTCTTC. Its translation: CASSLAGNNEQFF. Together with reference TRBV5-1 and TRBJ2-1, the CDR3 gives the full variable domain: KAGVTQTPRYLIKTRGQQVTLSCSPISGHRSVSWYQQTPGQGLQFLFEYFSETQRNKGNFPGRFSGRQFSNSRSEMNVSTLELGDSALYLCASSLAGNNEQFFGPGTRLTVL.

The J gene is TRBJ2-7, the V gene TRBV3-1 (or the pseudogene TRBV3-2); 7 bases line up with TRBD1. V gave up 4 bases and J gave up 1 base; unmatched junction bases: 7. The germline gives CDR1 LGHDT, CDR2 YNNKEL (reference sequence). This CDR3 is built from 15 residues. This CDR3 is CASSPRTGRSYEQYV. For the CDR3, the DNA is TGTGCCAGCAGCCCCCGGACAGGCAGGTCCTACGAGCAGTACGTC.

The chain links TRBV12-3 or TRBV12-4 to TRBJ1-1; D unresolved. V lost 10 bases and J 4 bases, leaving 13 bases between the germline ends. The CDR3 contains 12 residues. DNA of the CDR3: TGTGCCACCAAATCGGAGGGCACTGAAGCTTTCTTT. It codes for CATKSEGTEAFF.

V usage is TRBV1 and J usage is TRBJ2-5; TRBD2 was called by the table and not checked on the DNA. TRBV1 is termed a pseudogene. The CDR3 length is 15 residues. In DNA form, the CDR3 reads TGCACCAGCAGCCAAGATAGCGGGGAGCAAGAGACCCAGTACTTC. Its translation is CTSSQDSGEQETQYF.

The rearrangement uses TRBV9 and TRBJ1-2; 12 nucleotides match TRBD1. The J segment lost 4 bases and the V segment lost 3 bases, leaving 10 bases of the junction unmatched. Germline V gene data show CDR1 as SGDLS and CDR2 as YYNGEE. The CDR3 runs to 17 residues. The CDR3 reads CASSAGTGGAPGYGYTF. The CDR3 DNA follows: TGTGCCAGCAGCGCCGGGACAGGGGGCGCCCCGGGCTATGGCTACACCTTC.

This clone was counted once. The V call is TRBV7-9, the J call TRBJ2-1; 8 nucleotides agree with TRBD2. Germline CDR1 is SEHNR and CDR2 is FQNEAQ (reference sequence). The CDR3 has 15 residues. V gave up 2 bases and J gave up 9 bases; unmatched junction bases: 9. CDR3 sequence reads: CASSLSFQREIEQFF. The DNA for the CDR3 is TGTGCCAGCAGCTTAAGCTTCCAGCGGGAGATTGAGCAGTTCTTC.

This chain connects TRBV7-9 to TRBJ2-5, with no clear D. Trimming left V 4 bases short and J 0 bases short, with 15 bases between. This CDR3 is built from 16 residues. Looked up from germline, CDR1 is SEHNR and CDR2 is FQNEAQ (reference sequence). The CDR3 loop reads CASSSPRDTNQETQYF. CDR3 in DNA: TGTGCCAGCAGCTCCCCACGCGACACCAACCAAGAGACCCAGTACTTC. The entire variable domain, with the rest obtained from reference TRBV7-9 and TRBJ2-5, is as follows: DTGVSQNPRHKITKRGQNVTFRCDPISEHNRLYWYRQTLGQGPEFLTYFQNEAQLEKSRLLSDRFSAERPKGSFSTLEIQRTEQGDSAMYLCASSSPRDTNQETQYFGPGTRLLVL.

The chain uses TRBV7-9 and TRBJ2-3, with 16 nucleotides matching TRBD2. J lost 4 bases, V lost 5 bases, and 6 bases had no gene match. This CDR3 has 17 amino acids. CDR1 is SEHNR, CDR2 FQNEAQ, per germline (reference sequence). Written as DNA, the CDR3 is TGTGCCAGCAGCCCCGGGACTAGCGGGAGGGAGGCAGATACGCAGTATTTT. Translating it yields CASSPGTSGREADTQYF.